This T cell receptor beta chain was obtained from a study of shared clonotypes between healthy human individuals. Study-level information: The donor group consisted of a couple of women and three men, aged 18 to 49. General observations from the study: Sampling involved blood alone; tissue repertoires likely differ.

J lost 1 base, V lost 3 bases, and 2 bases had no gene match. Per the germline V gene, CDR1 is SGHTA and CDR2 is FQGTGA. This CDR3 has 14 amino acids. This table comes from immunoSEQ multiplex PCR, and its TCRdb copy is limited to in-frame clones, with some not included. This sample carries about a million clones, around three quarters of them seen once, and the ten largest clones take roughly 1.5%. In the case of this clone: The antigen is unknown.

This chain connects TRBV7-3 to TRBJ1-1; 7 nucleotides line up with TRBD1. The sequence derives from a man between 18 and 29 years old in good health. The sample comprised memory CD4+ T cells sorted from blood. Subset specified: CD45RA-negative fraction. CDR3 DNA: TGTGCCAGCAGCTTGGGACAGAGGAACACTGAAGCTTTCTTT. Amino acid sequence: CASSLGQRNTEAFF.